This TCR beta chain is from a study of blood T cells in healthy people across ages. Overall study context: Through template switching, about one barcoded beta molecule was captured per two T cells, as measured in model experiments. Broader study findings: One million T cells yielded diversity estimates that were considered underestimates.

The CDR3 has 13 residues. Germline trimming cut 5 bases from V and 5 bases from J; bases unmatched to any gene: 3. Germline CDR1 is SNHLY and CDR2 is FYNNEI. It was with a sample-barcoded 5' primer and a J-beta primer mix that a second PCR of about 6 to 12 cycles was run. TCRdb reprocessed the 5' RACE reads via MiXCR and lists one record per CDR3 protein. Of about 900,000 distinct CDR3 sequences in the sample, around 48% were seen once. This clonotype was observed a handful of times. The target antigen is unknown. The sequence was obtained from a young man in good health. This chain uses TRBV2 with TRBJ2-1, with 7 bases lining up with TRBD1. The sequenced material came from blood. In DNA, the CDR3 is TGTGCCAGCAGTAACCAGGGGGACAATGAGCAGTTCTTC. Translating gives CASSNQGDNEQFF.